Sequencing of this TCR beta chain was carried out in a study of cytomegalovirus exposure and HLA in healthy donors. Overall study: Falling in the Caucasian-associated ancestry cluster were about 80% of around 370 genotyped donors.

The V gene lost 0 bases and the J gene lost 5 bases, with 13 bases spanning the gap. Per the germline V gene, CDR1 is LGHNA and CDR2 is YNFKEQ. The CDR3 runs to 15 residues. About this clone: Its antigen is unidentified.

Each donor was healthy, and each was a bone marrow donor. General study findings and limits: V- and J-gene trimming of TCR beta was linked (in a later analysis) to a missense DCLRE1C variant. A classifier reportedly called cytomegalovirus status with high sensitivity and specificity.

The PCR was carried out with 60 Vbeta primers and 13 Jbeta primers. Here immunoSEQ multiplex PCR was the method, and the copy in TCRdb shows in-frame clones only, minus some. The sample has roughly 180,000 clones; about 80% are singletons. The sample taken for sequencing was PBMCs. The gene calls are TRBV4-2 and TRBJ1-1; TRBD1 might be the D (5 bases). This sequence originates from a man between 18 and 29 years old in good health and CMV-seronegative. As DNA, the CDR3 is TGTGCCAGCAGCCAAGATTCCCAAGGGGAAACTGAAGCTTTCTTT. This gives the protein CASSQDSQGETEAFF.